What follows are 17 T cell receptor beta chains derived from one specimen sequenced in a study of radiotherapy plus CTLA-4 blockade in lung cancer. Sequencing used immunoSEQ multiplex PCR; TCRdb keeps in-frame clones, though not all of them. Seen here are approximately 94,000 clones, around 84% observed once, and the top ten hold roughly 25%. Sequenced here: peripheral blood, sampled from a patient treated with radiotherapy plus ipilimumab. The receptors were gathered from a human donor with non-small cell lung cancer that progressed on radiotherapy plus ipilimumab.

The V call is TRBV10-1, the J call TRBJ2-3; 8 bases are shared with TRBD2. Per the germline V gene, CDR1 is WNHNN and CDR2 is SYGVQD (reference sequence). This CDR3 region has 13 residues. Trimming took 2 bases from V and 9 from J; bases not matched to a gene: 4. CDR3 region: CASSENPGGTQYF. DNA of the CDR3: TGCGCCAGCAGTGAGAATCCGGGGGGGACGCAGTATTTT.

This chain links TRBV30 with TRBJ1-2; a weak D match, TRBD1 (6 bases). The CDR3 extends over 13 amino acids. Per the germline V gene, CDR1 is GTSNPN and CDR2 is SVGIG (reference sequence). The V end was cut by 2 bases, the J end by 7 bases, with 14 bases between. The DNA of the CDR3 is TGTGCCTGGAGTACCTCCAGGGGATCTGGCTACACCTTC. Amino acid sequence: CAWSTSRGSGYTF. Full variable domain (missing parts from reference TRBV30 and TRBJ1-2): SQTIHQWPATLVQPVGSPLSLECTVEGTSNPNLYWYRQAAGRGLQLLFYSVGIGQISSEVPQNLSASRPQDRQFILSSKKLLLSDSGFYLCAWSTSRGSGYTFGSGTRLTVV.

J is TRBJ2-5 and V is TRBV7-9; D is possibly TRBD1 (7 bases). The V gene lost 5 bases and the J gene lost 5 bases, with 15 bases spanning the gap. CDR3 size: 14 residues. Germline V gene lookup returns CDR1 SEHNR and CDR2 FQNEAQ (reference sequence). CDR3: CASSPTGTLETQYF. Here the CDR3 DNA reads TGTGCCAGCAGCCCGACAGGGACTCTTGAGACCCAGTACTTC.

V and J are TRBV7-2 and TRBJ2-7; 12 nucleotides match TRBD1. The V gene end was trimmed by 0 bases and the J gene end by 3 bases; junction bases not matched to a gene: 15. This CDR3 is 20 amino acids long. Germline V gene sequence: CDR1 SGHTA, CDR2 FQGNSA. The CDR3 DNA is TGTGCCAGCAGCTTAGCTTGGTTGGGACAGGGGGCGCGGGGTTACTACGAGCAGTACGTC. Translation gives CASSLAWLGQGARGYYEQYV.

The CDR3 sequence is CASSLGGSYEQYF. DNA of the CDR3: TGTGCCAGCAGTCTCGGGGGAAGCTACGAGCAGTACTTC. V is TRBV28 and J is TRBJ2-7; possibly TRBD2 for D (6 bases). V gave up 5 bases and J gave up 3 bases, with 11 bases separating them. The CDR3 covers 13 residues. Per germline, CDR1 MDHEN and CDR2 SYDVKM.

This chain uses TRBV28 with TRBJ1-4, with D unclear. CDR1 and CDR2 from the germline V gene are MDHEN and SYDVKM. The V end lost 2 bases, the J end lost 4 bases, and 11 bases lay between the germline ends. This CDR3 spans 15 amino acids. The CDR3 loop is CASSLTPGFNEKLFF. For the CDR3, the DNA is TGTGCCAGCAGTTTAACCCCGGGGTTTAATGAAAAACTGTTTTTT.

The chain carries TRBV27 and TRBJ1-2, with 12 bases fitting TRBD1. Germline-derived CDR1 and CDR2 are MNHEY and SMNVEV (reference sequence). The CDR3 extends over 15 amino acids. V gave up 6 bases and J gave up 3 bases; unmatched junction bases: 5. The CDR3 DNA reads as TGTGCCAGCAGGGGACAGGGGGCGAAGGACTATGGCTACACCTTC. Its translation is CASRGQGAKDYGYTF.

V usage is TRBV5-1 and J usage is TRBJ2-5; 9 nucleotides line up with TRBD2. There are 15 residues in the CDR3. With V trimmed by 2 bases and J by 3 bases, 5 bases remained unmatched. Germline-derived CDR1 and CDR2 are SGHRS and YFSETQ. CDR3 protein: CASSFSVAGEETQYF. In DNA form, the CDR3 reads TGCGCCAGCAGCTTCTCAGTAGCGGGGGAAGAGACCCAGTACTTC.

This sequence joins TRBV18 and TRBJ2-3; TRBD2 aligns across 7 bases. CDR1 KGHSH and CDR2 LQKENI come from the germline V gene. The CDR3 is 14 residues long. Unmatched junction bases numbered 3, after V lost 0 bases and J lost 6 bases. CDR3 DNA: TGTGCCAGCTCACCACCGAACGGGGGGGATACGCAGTATTTT. It translates to CASSPPNGGDTQYF.

The V call is TRBV27, the J call TRBJ2-5, with unresolved D. Trimming removed 6 bases from V and 1 base from J, with 12 bases in between. From germline, CDR1 is MNHEY and CDR2 SMNVEV (reference sequence). The CDR3 consists of 14 residues. The CDR3 protein is CASSAFPVQETQYF. CDR3 in DNA: TGTGCCAGCAGCGCTTTCCCCGTCCAAGAGACCCAGTACTTC.

The CDR3 protein is CASSLTSGTDTQYF. The CDR3 DNA follows: TGCGCCAGCAGCCTGACTAGCGGCACAGATACGCAGTATTTT. The chain joins TRBV5-1 to TRBJ2-3; 8 positions match TRBD2. CDR3 length: 14 residues. Germline V lookup: CDR1 SGHRS, CDR2 YFSETQ. Germline trimming cut 4 bases from V and 1 base from J; bases unmatched to any gene: 2.

In its sample, this clone was seen a few times. V and J are TRBV5-3 and TRBJ1-4; 11 positions match TRBD1. TRBV5-3 is given ORF status, its function remaining uncertain. The J segment lost 5 bases and the V segment lost 3 bases, leaving 12 bases of the junction unmatched. The CDR3 is 18 amino acids. For the CDR3, the DNA is TGTGCCAGAAGCTGGGGTGGACAGGGGGCGTCTGTGAATGAAAAACTGTTTTTT. Amino acids: CARSWGGQGASVNEKLFF.

Note on this clone: At one end, the junction sequence differs from germline, possibly due to a read error. The chain is built from TRBV5-1 and TRBJ1-2, with D hard to call. Germline V gives CDR1 SGHRS, CDR2 YFSETQ. The CDR3 runs to 13 residues. CDR3 sequence: CASSLEGTYGYTF. DNA of the CDR3: TGCGCCAGCAGTTTGGAGGGAACCTATGGCTACACCTTC. Combining the CDR3 with reference TRBV5-1 and TRBJ1-2 gives the whole variable domain KAGVTQTPRYLIKTRGQQVTLSCSPISGHRSVSWYQQTPGQGLQFLFEYFSETQRNKGNFPGRFSGRQFSNSRSEMNVSTLELGDSALYLCASSLEGTYGYTFGSGTRLTVV.

The V call is TRBV7-8, the J call TRBJ2-5, with D possibly matching TRBD1 (6 bases). The V gene's germline CDR1 is SGHVS and CDR2 FQNEAQ. The V end lost 5 bases, the J end lost 3 bases, and 19 bases lay between the germline ends. This CDR3 contains 16 residues. The CDR3 spells CASSTLGVEGEETQYF. CDR3 in DNA: TGTGCCAGCAGCACGCTAGGAGTCGAGGGGGAAGAGACCCAGTACTTC.

CDR3 loop: CASSVGQYQPQHF. The CDR3 DNA sequence: TGTGCCAGCAGTGTCGGACAGTATCAGCCCCAGCATTTT. The chain combines TRBV2 with TRBJ1-5; D perhaps matches TRBD1 (6 bases). The CDR3 length is 13 residues. V was trimmed by 4 bases and J by 5 bases, leaving 9 bases between them. Germline CDR1 and CDR2: SNHLY and FYNNEI.

The chain combines TRBV7-9 with TRBJ2-5; D not certain. The CDR3 consists of 13 residues. V was clipped by 1 base and J by 5 bases, with 8 bases between them. Germline CDR1 and CDR2: SEHNR and FQNEAQ (reference sequence). The CDR3 is CASSLGLGETQYF. The CDR3 DNA reads TGTGCCAGCAGCTTAGGTTTGGGGGAGACCCAGTACTTC.

This clone was seen more than once but under ten times. J is TRBJ2-7 and V is TRBV4-2; no clear D. This CDR3 contains 14 residues. Per the germline V gene, CDR1 is LGHNA and CDR2 is YNFKEQ. V lost 0 bases and J lost 0, with 6 bases in between. CDR3 protein: CASSQDFGSYEQYF. The DNA of the CDR3 is TGTGCCAGCAGCCAAGATTTCGGCTCCTACGAGCAGTACTTC.